This T cell receptor (beta chain) was sequenced during a study of cytomegalovirus exposure and HLA in healthy donors. Points from the study as a whole: TCR beta chains numbering some 160 were designated cytomegalovirus-associated.

A remark on this clone: The antigen is unknown.

The PCR contained 60 Vbeta and 13 Jbeta primers. Sequencing used immunoSEQ multiplex PCR; TCRdb keeps in-frame clones, though not all of them. The table has some 250,000 clones, roughly 82% seen once. Germline V gene lookup returns CDR1 MNHEY and CDR2 SMNVEV (reference sequence). Trimming took off 3 bases at V and 4 bases at J, with 13 bases between the two ends. The CDR3 spans 15 residues. Healthy individuals who donated bone marrow served as the donors. The chain is built from TRBV27 and TRBJ2-1, with a tentative D call TRBD2 (5 bases). The sequenced sample was PBMCs. The receptor was isolated from a woman aged 40 to 50 in good health and CMV-seropositive. CDR3 sequence: CASSFLGEPYNEQFF. The CDR3 DNA sequence: TGTGCCAGCAGTTTTCTTGGGGAGCCTTACAATGAGCAGTTCTTC.